This TCR beta chain was captured in a study of T cells in Graves' hyperthyroidism and ophthalmopathy. Germline V CDR1 and CDR2: MGHRA, YSYEKL. With 0 bases removed from V and 0 bases from J, the gap between germline ends came to 22 bases. This CDR3 region has 20 residues. RNA transcripts were the template for amplifying TCR beta CDR3 regions. TCR CDR3 regions were first amplified by RT-PCR with HTBI primers. MiXCR, applied by TCRdb to the multiplex PCR reads, yields one record per CDR3 protein. There are around 300,000 distinct CDR3 sequences in the sample; about 20% occur only once, and around 62% lies in the top ten. This clonotype appeared a single time. From more than 9 ml of fresh peripheral blood, PBMCs were isolated.

This TCR was recovered from a man aged 25 to 40 with Graves' ophthalmopathy. This chain links TRBV4-1 with TRBJ2-3; the D gene is possibly TRBD1 (7 bases). The specimen was blood. Here the CDR3 DNA reads TGCGCCAGCAGCCAAGAAGGGTCCCTAACAGGGGAGGACAGCACAGATACGCAGTATTTT. Encoded protein: CASSQEGSLTGEDSTDTQYF.